These 15 T cell receptor beta chains originate from one sample sequenced in a study of blood T cell repertoires in COVID-19. Here immunoSEQ multiplex PCR was the method, and the copy in TCRdb shows in-frame clones only, minus some. The sample yields 160,000 or so clones, roughly 87% seen once. The sequencing input was peripheral blood. The receptors originated from a woman aged 50 to 65 with acute or convalescent COVID-19.

The rearrangement uses TRBV7-9 and TRBJ1-1, with TRBD1 as a possible D gene (5 bases). This CDR3 is built from 13 residues. Between the trimmed V and J ends, which lost 0 bases and 10 bases, there was a span of 12 bases. Germline loops: CDR1 SEHNR, CDR2 FQNEAQ (reference sequence). The CDR3 loop reads CASSLAGQVRAFF. The CDR3 DNA reads as TGTGCCAGCAGCTTAGCGGGGCAGGTGAGAGCTTTCTTT.

This chain links TRBV6-2 or TRBV6-3 with TRBJ2-7; tentative D call: TRBD1 (5 bases). Trimming stripped 3 bases from V and 2 bases from J, with 11 bases between. The CDR3 spans 14 residues. CDR1 is MNHEY, CDR2 SVGEGT, per germline. The CDR3, as DNA: TGTGCCAGCAGTTATAGTGACAGCACCTACGAGCAGTACTTC. Encoded protein: CASSYSDSTYEQYF.

V is TRBV9 and J is TRBJ1-2; TRBD1 matches at 8 bases. CDR3 length: 15 amino acids. V lost 4 bases and J lost 6; bases outside the gene matches: 11. CDR1 and CDR2 (germline): SGDLS, YYNGEE. CDR3 protein: CASSYNPDRADGYTF. The CDR3 DNA follows: TGTGCCAGCAGCTACAACCCGGACAGGGCAGATGGCTACACCTTC. The full variable domain, in which reference TRBV9 and TRBJ1-2 provide the parts outside the CDR3, is DSGVTQTPKHLITATGQRVTLRCSPRSGDLSVYWYQQSLDQGLQFLIQYYNGEERAKGNILERFSAQQFPDLHSELNLSSLELGDSALYFCASSYNPDRADGYTFGSGTRLTVV.

This rearrangement joins TRBV11-2 to TRBJ1-2; D gene unclear. There are 14 residues in the CDR3. Per the germline V gene, CDR1 is SGHAT and CDR2 is FQNNGV. V was shortened by 0 bases and J by 8 bases, with 13 bases between the two germline ends. The CDR3 loop is CASSLDIMTGGYTF. In DNA form, the CDR3 reads TGTGCCAGCAGCTTAGATATAATGACTGGGGGCTACACCTTC.

The CDR3 loop is CASSFPLLSGGLSYEQYF. The CDR3 bases are TGTGCCAGCAGCTTCCCTCTCCTTAGCGGGGGGTTGTCCTACGAGCAGTACTTC. The V call is TRBV7-2, the J call TRBJ2-7, with 10 bases identical to TRBD2. Unmatched junction bases numbered 12, after V lost 3 bases and J lost 1 base. The CDR3 has 18 residues. CDR1 and CDR2 from the germline V gene are SGHTA and FQGNSA.

This clone has more than one count but fewer than ten. V and J are TRBV7-9 and TRBJ1-6; D gene uncertain. This CDR3 is built from 12 residues. Germline V gene lookup returns CDR1 SEHNR and CDR2 FQNEAQ (reference sequence). The V gene lost 4 bases and the J gene lost 10 bases, with 8 bases spanning the gap. For the CDR3, the DNA is TGTGCCAGCAGCTCGTTAGAATCACCCCTCCACTTT. It yields the protein CASSSLESPLHF.

This clone was counted between two and nine times. The J gene is TRBJ1-2, the V gene TRBV2, with 7 positions matching TRBD1. Germline lookup yields CDR1 SNHLY and CDR2 FYNNEI. V was pared by 7 bases and J by 4 bases, with 12 bases of the junction left unmatched. CDR3 length equals 15 residues. The CDR3 is CASTQTGSLPYGYTF. The CDR3 region has the DNA TGTGCCAGCACCCAGACAGGGTCCCTCCCCTATGGCTACACCTTC.

The chain uses TRBV7-6 and TRBJ1-1; 7 nucleotides align to TRBD1. V dropped 5 bases and J dropped 1; count of bases not matched to a gene: 10. Germline-derived CDR1 and CDR2 are SGHVS and FNYEAQ. The CDR3 has 16 amino acids. The CDR3 region is CASSREKEGANTEAFF. CDR3 DNA: TGTGCCAGCAGCCGCGAGAAGGAGGGGGCGAACACTGAAGCTTTCTTT. Combining the CDR3 with reference TRBV7-6 and TRBJ1-1 gives the whole variable domain GAGVSQSPRYKVTKRGQDVALRCDPISGHVSLYWYRQALGQGPEFLTYFNYEAQQDKSGLPNDRFSAERPEGSISTLTIQRTEQRDSAMYRCASSREKEGANTEAFFGQGTRLTVV.

This sequence joins TRBV29-1 and TRBJ2-3, with D possibly being TRBD1 (5 bases). Germline CDR1 reads SQVTM; CDR2 reads ANQGSEA. The ends were cut back, 4 bases at V and 3 bases at J, with 5 bases in the middle. This CDR3 has 11 residues. The CDR3 loop reads CSVGQTDTQYF. Written as DNA, the CDR3 is TGCAGCGTTGGACAGACAGATACGCAGTATTTT.

The gene calls are TRBV7-2 and TRBJ2-5; the D is unclear. CDR1 SGHTA and CDR2 FQGNSA come from the germline V gene. The CDR3 sequence is 13 residues long. With 1 base removed from V and 4 bases from J, the gap between germline ends came to 7 bases. CDR3 amino acids: CASSLGRRETQYF. CDR3 nucleotides: TGTGCCAGCAGCTTAGGACGGAGAGAGACCCAGTACTTC.

This chain connects TRBV27 to TRBJ1-4, with 9 nucleotides matching TRBD1. V was pared by 4 bases and J by 12 bases, with 9 bases of the junction left unmatched. CDR1 and CDR2 (germline): MNHEY, SMNVEV (reference sequence). CDR3 length equals 14 residues. The CDR3 sequence is CASSWTGVKSELFF. The DNA for the CDR3 is TGTGCCAGCAGTTGGACAGGGGTAAAATCGGAACTGTTTTTT.

The chain employs TRBV11-3 and TRBJ2-1; 10 nucleotides align to TRBD2. Germline CDR1 and CDR2: SGHNT and YENEEA. CDR3 length: 15 residues. Trimming cost V 1 base and J 9 bases; bases outside gene matches: 6. CDR3 DNA: TGTGCCAGCAGCTTAGTAGCGGGGGGCCCTAGTGAGCAGTTCTTC. Encoded protein: CASSLVAGGPSEQFF.

CDR3 protein: CASSSSGLAGVEQYF. CDR3 coding DNA: TGTGCCAGCTCATCCTCCGGACTAGCGGGAGTCGAGCAGTACTTC. This chain links TRBV18 with TRBJ2-7; 13 bases align to TRBD2. CDR1 and CDR2 from the germline V gene are KGHSH and LQKENI. The J segment lost 6 bases and the V segment lost 5 bases, leaving 7 bases of the junction unmatched. CDR3 length: 15 residues.

This clone was recorded a few times. This rearrangement joins TRBV5-4 to TRBJ1-1; the D gene is possibly TRBD1 (5 bases). The V end was cut by 4 bases, the J end by 4 bases, with 14 bases between. Germline CDR1 reads SGHNT; CDR2 reads YYREEE (reference sequence). CDR3 size: 14 residues. The CDR3 bases are TGTGCCAGCAGCCCGCGGGGCCGGGGCACTGAAGCTTTCTTT. Its protein is CASSPRGRGTEAFF.

The chain recombines TRBV3-1 (or the pseudogene TRBV3-2) with TRBJ2-3; D possibly corresponds to TRBD2 (6 bases). Trimming pared 4 bases from V and 1 base from J, leaving 15 bases between. The CDR3 has 16 residues. CDR1 and CDR2 from the germline V gene are LGHDT and YNNKEL (reference sequence). CDR3: CASSRGPGVGTDTQYF. The DNA of the CDR3 is TGTGCCAGCAGCCGGGGACCGGGAGTCGGCACAGATACGCAGTATTTT.